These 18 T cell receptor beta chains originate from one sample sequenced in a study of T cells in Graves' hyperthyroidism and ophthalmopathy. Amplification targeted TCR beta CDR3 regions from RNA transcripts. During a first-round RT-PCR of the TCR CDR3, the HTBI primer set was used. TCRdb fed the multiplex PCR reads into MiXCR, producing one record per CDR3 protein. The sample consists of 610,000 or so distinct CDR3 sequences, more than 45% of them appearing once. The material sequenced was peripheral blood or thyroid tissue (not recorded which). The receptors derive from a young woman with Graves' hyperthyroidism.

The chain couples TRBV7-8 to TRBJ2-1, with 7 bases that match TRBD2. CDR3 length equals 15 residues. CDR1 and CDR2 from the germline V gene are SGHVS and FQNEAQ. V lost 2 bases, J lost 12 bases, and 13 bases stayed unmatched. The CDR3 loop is CASSLRSGNTDTQFF. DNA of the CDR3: TGTGCCAGCAGCTTAAGAAGCGGGAACACAGATACGCAGTTCTTC.

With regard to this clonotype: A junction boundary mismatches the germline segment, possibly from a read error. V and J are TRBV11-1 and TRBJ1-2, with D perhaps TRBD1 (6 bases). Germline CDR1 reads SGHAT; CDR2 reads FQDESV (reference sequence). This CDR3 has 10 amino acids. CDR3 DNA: TGTGCCAGCAGCTTGGGGGCCATTGCCTTC. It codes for CASSLGAIAF.

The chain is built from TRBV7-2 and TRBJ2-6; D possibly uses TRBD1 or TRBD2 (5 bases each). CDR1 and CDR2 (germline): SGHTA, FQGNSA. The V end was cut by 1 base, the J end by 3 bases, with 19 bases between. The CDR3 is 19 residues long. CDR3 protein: CASSLEGTAFNYGANVLTF. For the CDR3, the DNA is TGTGCCAGCAGCTTAGAAGGGACGGCTTTTAACTATGGGGCCAACGTCCTGACTTTC.

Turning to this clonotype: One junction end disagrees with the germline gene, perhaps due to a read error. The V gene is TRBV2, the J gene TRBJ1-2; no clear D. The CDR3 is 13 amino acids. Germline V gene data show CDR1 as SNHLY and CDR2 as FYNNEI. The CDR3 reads CATSDSGLSGNTF. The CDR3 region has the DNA TGTGCCACCAGTGATTCCGGACTGTCTGGAAACACCTTC.

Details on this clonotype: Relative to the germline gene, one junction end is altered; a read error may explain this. The CDR3 DNA sequence: TGTGCCAGCAGGAGGACGGGAGGCTTGAACACTGAAGCTCTCTTT. Protein sequence: CASRRTGGLNTEALF. The gene calls are TRBV6-1 and TRBJ1-1; D ambiguous. Looked up from germline, CDR1 is MNHNS and CDR2 is SASEGT. This CDR3 has 15 residues.

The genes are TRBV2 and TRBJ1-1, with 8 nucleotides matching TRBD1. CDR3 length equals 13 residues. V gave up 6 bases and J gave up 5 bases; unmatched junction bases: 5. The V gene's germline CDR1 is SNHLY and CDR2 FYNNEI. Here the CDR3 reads CASRTQGGTEAFF. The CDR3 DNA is TGTGCCAGCAGGACACAGGGGGGGACTGAAGCTTTCTTT.

CDR3 sequence: CASGNQQLRVTPLRYGYTF. CDR3 coding DNA: TGTGCCAGCGGAAATCAACAACTCAGGGTCACCCCCCTTCGTTATGGCTACACCTTC. J is TRBJ1-2 and V is TRBV2; possibly TRBD1 for D (5 bases). Trimming took 8 bases from V and 5 from J, leaving 33 bases between them. CDR3 length: 19 amino acids. Germline assignment: CDR1 SNHLY and CDR2 FYNNEI.

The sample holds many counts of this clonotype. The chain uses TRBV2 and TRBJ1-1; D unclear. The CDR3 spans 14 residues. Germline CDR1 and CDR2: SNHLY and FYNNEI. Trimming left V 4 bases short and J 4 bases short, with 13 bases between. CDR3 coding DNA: TGTGCCAGCAGTGTTGGGGAGCTGGGCACTGAAGCTTTCTTT. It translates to CASSVGELGTEAFF.

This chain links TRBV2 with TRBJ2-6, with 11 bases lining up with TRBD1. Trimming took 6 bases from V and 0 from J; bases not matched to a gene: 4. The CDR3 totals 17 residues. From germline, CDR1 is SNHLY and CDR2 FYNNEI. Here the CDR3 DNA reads TGTGCCAGCAGAATAGGGACAGGGGGCTCTGGGGCCAACGTCCTGACTTTC. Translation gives CASRIGTGGSGANVLTF.

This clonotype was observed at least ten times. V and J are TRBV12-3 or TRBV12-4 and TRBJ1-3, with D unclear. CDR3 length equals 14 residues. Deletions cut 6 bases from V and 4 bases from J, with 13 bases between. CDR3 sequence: CASSPETGGNTIYF. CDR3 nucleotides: TGTGCCAGCAGCCCGGAGACTGGGGGAAACACCATATATTTT.

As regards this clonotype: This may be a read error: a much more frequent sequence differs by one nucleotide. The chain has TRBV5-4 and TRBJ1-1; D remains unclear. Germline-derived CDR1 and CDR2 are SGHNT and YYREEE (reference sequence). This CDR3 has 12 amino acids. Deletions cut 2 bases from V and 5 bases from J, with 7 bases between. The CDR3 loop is CASSFERTEAFF. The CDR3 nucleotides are TGTGCCAGCAGCTTTGAGAGGACTGAAGCTTTCTTT.

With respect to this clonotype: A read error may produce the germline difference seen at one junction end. CDR3 region: CATSRVATGELFF. The CDR3 DNA is TGTGCCACCAGCAGGGTGGCCACCGGGGAGCTGTTTTTT. The chain links TRBV13 to TRBJ2-2; perhaps TRBD1 as D (5 bases). This CDR3 region has 13 residues. Germline CDR1 reads PRHDT; CDR2 reads FYEKMQ (reference sequence). The full variable domain, rest sourced from reference TRBV13 and TRBJ2-2, is AAGVIQSPRHLIKEKRETATLKCYPIPRHDTVYWYQQGPGQDPQFLISFYEKMQSDKGSIPDRFSAQQFSDYHSELNMSSLELGDSALYFCATSRVATGELFFGEGSRLTVL.

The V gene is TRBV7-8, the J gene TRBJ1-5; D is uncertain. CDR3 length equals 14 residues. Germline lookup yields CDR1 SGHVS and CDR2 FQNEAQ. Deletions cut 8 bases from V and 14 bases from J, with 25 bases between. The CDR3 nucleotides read TGTGCCAGCGCGGCCCGATCTCCGCGGGCCTACGAGCATTTT. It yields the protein CASAARSPRAYEHF.

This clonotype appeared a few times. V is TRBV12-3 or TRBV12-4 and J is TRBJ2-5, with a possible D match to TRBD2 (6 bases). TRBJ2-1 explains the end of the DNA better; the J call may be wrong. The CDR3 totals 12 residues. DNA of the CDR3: TGTGCCAGCAGGGGGGGAAACAATGAGCAGTTCTTC. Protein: CASRGGNNEQFF.

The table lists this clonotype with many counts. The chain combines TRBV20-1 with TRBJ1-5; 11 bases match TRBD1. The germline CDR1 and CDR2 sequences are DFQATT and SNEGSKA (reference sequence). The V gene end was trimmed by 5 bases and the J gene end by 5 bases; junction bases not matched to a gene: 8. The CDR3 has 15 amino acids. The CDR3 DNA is TGCAGTGCTCGGACAGGGGGCGCTTCGCATCAGCCCCAGCATTTT. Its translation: CSARTGGASHQPQHF.

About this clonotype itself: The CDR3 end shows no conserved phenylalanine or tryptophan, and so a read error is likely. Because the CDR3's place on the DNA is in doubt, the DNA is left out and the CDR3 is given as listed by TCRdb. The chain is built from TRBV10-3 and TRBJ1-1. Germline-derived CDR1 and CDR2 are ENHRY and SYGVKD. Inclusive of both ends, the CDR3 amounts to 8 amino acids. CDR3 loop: CAISGRVL.

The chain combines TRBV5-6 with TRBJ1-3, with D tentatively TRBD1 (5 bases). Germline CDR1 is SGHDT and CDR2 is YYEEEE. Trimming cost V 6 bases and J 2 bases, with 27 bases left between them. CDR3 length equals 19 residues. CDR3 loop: CASTMIGVANEGPGNTIYF. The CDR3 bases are TGTGCCAGCACCATGATCGGGGTAGCCAACGAGGGGCCTGGAAACACCATATATTTT.

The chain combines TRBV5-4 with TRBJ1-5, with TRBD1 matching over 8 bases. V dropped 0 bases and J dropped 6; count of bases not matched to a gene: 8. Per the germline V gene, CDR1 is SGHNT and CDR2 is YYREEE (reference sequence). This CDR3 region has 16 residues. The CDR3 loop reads CASSLAQGAHGQPQHF. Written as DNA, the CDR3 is TGTGCCAGCAGCTTGGCGCAGGGGGCGCATGGTCAGCCCCAGCATTTT.